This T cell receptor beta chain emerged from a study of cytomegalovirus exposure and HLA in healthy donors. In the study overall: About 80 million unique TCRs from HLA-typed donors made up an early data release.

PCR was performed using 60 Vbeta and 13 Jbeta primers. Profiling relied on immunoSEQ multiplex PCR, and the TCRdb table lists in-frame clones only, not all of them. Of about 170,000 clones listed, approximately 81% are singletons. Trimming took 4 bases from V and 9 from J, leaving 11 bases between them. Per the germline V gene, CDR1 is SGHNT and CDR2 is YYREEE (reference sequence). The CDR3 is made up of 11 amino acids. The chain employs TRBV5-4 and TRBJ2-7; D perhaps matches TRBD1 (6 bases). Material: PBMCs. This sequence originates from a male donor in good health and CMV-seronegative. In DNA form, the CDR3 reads TGTGCCAGCAGCGGGGGCGCGGTGCAGTACTTC. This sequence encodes CASSGGAVQYF.